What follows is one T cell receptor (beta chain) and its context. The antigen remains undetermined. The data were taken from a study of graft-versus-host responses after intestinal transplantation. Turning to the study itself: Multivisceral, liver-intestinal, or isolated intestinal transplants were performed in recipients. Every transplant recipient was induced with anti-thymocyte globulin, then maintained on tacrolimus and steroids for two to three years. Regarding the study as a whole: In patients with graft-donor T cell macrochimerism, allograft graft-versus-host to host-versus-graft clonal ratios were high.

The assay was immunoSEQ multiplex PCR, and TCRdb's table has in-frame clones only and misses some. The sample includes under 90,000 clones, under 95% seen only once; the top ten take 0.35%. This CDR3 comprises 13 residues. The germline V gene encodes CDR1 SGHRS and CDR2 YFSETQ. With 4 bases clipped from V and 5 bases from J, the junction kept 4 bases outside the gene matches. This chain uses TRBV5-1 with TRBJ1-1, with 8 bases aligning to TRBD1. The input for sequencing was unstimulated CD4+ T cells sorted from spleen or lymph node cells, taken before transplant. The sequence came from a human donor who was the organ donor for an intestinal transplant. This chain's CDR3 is CASSTTGGTEAFF. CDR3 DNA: TGCGCCAGCAGCACTACAGGGGGGACTGAAGCTTTCTTT.